This entry describes one TCR beta chain. Its cognate antigen is unknown. The sample belongs to a study of T cells after yellow fever vaccination. Study conclusions and caveats: The secondary T-cell response peaked on day 5, not day 15, but was weaker.

TCR cDNA was made by 5'RACE template switching, adding a universal primer site and UMIs. TCRdb independently ran MiXCR on the 5' RACE reads; one entry per CDR3 protein. This sample yields approximately 580,000 distinct CDR3 sequences, of which around 17% are seen a single time; approximately 15% belongs to the top ten. V shed 0 bases and J shed 12 bases, with 16 bases lying between them. CDR1 is SGHRS and CDR2 is YFSETQ in the germline V gene. The CDR3 has 14 amino acids. The sequence was obtained from a man aged 18 to 29 who received the YFV17D yellow fever vaccine. The sequences come from PBMCs, collected 4 to 5 days after the first yellow fever vaccination. This rearrangement joins TRBV5-1 to TRBJ2-1, with D hard to call. The CDR3 spells CASSLEASPTGQFF. The CDR3, as DNA: TGCGCCAGCAGCTTGGAGGCCAGCCCGACGGGGCAGTTCTTC.